This record looks at one T cell receptor (beta chain) sequence and its context. This clone was counted a few times. Its cognate antigen has yet to be identified. Per-nucleotide qualities are absent, and no much larger clonotype sits a single base away. TCRbeta CDR3 regions were amplified from genomic DNA using the immunoSEQ Assay, a bias-controlled multiplex PCR. On the authors' methods: Within the assay, amplification of reference gene primers was used to estimate how many nucleated cells each sample contained. Sequence reads were collapsed and filtered to measure the absolute abundance of every unique TCRbeta CDR3 rearrangement. For each sample, productive Simpson clonality was calculated as the square root of Simpson's diversity index across productive rearrangements. Entries here come from immuneACCESS through TCRdb and include only in-frame sequences with V and J called. Some clones fail to appear in such tables; in the studies checked, an unresolved V gene covers under half of the shortfall, and the cause of the remainder is unknown. V, J and clone size reflect that table, while D and trimming were determined from the DNA. Present in this sample are 150,000 to 200,000 clones, around 86% of which were seen just once. The ten top clones hold approximately 6.5% of the sample.

Each collaborating institution followed its own protocols to collect whole blood in K2EDTA tubes. Collaborator samples were shipped for TCRbeta analysis as frozen whole blood, isolated PBMCs, or DNA extracted from either sample type. The germline V gene provides CDR1 MNHEY and CDR2 SVGEGT. From cysteine to phenylalanine, the CDR3 is 12 amino acids long. Of the read, only the CDR3 DNA is kept; its 36 bases are in frame from base 1. V and J are truncated by 4 bases and 2 bases respectively, leaving an intervening sequence of 5 bases. This sample was taken from a study of blood T cell repertoires in COVID-19 (dated by TCRdb to 2018 to 2020). In the study overall: Collaborator samples came from the United States, Italy and Spain and covered acute and convalescent phases of COVID-19. The prospective study material was composed of cDNA or gDNA derived from T cells, B-cell-depleted T cells, or PBMCs. The repertoires were released in a freely available public database meant as a resource for research on the immune response to SARS-CoV-2. The samples were drawn from the first 160 participants of the ongoing ImmuneRACE study and from roughly 1,300 subjects provided by 6 global collaborators. The dataset comprised deeply sampled blood TCRbeta repertoires from subjects exposed to, actively infected with, or recovered from COVID-19. HLA class I and class II types, where available, came from metadata supplied by the sample provider rather than from assay-based typing. The sample metadata nearly always contained a de-identified subject ID, COVID-19 status, age in years and sex. The full study reports these points: The amount of clinical and demographic metadata varied by source and participant and was provided uncurated.

This TCR came from a woman of 80 years or more in a cohort sampled during active or convalescent COVID-19. Here the chain combines TRBV6-2 or TRBV6-3 and TRBJ1-1; possibly the D gene is TRBD1, per 5 matching bases. Material: peripheral blood. The CDR3 corresponds to CASSWGNTEAFF. The bases are TGTGCCAGCAGTTGGGGCAACACTGAAGCTTTCTTT.